These T cell receptor beta chains were read from a single sample in a study of T cell responses to AZD1222 COVID-19 vaccine. Only in-frame clones appear in the TCRdb table, and some are missing; sequencing was by immunoSEQ multiplex PCR. The sample has 140,000 to 150,000 clones, 75% to 90% seen once. This specimen consisted of peripheral blood, obtained on day 0 of AZD1222 vaccination. The source of these receptors is an adult in good health. Both conserved end residues are part of each CDR3. Each record gives: J gene, clone size, V gene, D gene, CDR3 protein, CDR3 DNA. D genes are given only for firm matches. Size is stated for part of the rows, as once, few or many counts, or as a class when the clone is expanded.

TRBJ1-6,.,TRBV27,.,CASSLVANSPLHF,TGTGCCAGCAGTTTGGTAGCTAATTCACCCCTCCACTTT
TRBJ2-5,once,TRBV5-1,TRBD1,CASTRDSSQETQYF,TGCGCCAGCACTCGGGACAGTTCCCAAGAGACCCAGTACTTC
TRBJ2-1,.,TRBV25-1,.,CASSELRGNSYNEQFF,TGTGCCAGCAGTGAACTTAGAGGGAACTCCTACAATGAGCAGTTCTTC
TRBJ1-3,.,TRBV3-1/TRBV3-2,.,CASSLLSFSGNTIYF,TGTGCCAGCAGCCTATTGAGTTTCTCTGGAAACACCATATATTTT
TRBJ2-2,.,TRBV5-1,TRBD2,CASSSTSGRLAGGELFF,TGCGCCAGCAGCTCGACTAGCGGGAGGCTGGCTGGCGGGGAGCTGTTTTTT
TRBJ1-1,few,TRBV18,.,CASSPTVQTRNTEAFF,TGTGCCAGCTCACCGACGGTACAAACCCGGAACACTGAAGCTTTCTTT
TRBJ1-2,.,TRBV6-5,.,CASAGVVGYTF,TGTGCCAGCGCGGGGGTTGTTGGCTACACCTTC
TRBJ1-1,.,TRBV4-1,.,CASRGILKNTEAFF,TGCGCCAGCAGGGGCATCCTCAAGAACACTGAAGCTTTCTTT
TRBJ1-1,.,TRBV28,.,CASLVLGSEAFF,TGTGCCAGCCTCGTATTAGGCAGTGAAGCTTTCTTT
TRBJ1-3,.,TRBV28,TRBD1,CASSTQEGARGNTIYF,TGTGCCAGCAGTACCCAGGAGGGGGCGCGGGGAAACACCATATATTTT
TRBJ1-1,.,TRBV19,.,CASSMSGGAITEAFF,TGTGCCAGTAGTATGTCGGGGGGCGCAATCACTGAAGCTTTCTTT
TRBJ1-1,.,TRBV30,TRBD1,CAWSSIRTGGEAFF,TGTGCCTGGTCAAGTATAAGGACAGGGGGAGAAGCTTTCTTT
TRBJ2-1,.,TRBV6-5,TRBD1,CASIAGTGQHEQFF,TGTGCCAGCATCGCCGGGACAGGCCAACATGAGCAGTTCTTC
TRBJ2-2,.,TRBV6-4,.,CASSDSIGELFF,TGTGCCAGCAGTGACTCGATCGGGGAGCTGTTTTTT
TRBJ2-7,once,TRBV4-1,.,CASSQGRRDEQYF,TGCGCCAGCAGCCAAGGGCGAAGGGACGAGCAGTACTTC
TRBJ1-1,once,TRBV6-1,.,CASGDGVGTEAFF,TGTGCCAGCGGTGACGGGGTAGGGACTGAAGCTTTCTTT
TRBJ1-2,once,TRBV25-1,.,CASSEHWGAYGYTF,TGTGCCAGCAGTGAACACTGGGGGGCCTATGGCTACACCTTC
TRBJ1-1,.,TRBV11-3,TRBD1,CASSSLGDRGPWFSTEAFF,TGTGCCAGCAGCTCGTTAGGGGACAGGGGGCCGTGGTTTAGTACTGAAGCTTTCTTT
TRBJ1-1,.,TRBV7-9,TRBD1,CAGDRGRDDTEAFF,TGTGCCGGCGACAGGGGGCGCGACGACACTGAAGCTTTCTTT
TRBJ1-2,.,TRBV9,.,CASSVVGGDAGYTF,TGTGCCAGCAGCGTAGTGGGAGGGGACGCGGGCTACACCTTC
TRBJ1-5,.,TRBV28,.,CASRGPTGNQPQHF,TGTGCCAGCAGGGGACCCACGGGCAATCAGCCCCAGCATTTT
TRBJ1-3,few,TRBV5-4,.,CASSYPRLSAGNTIYF,TGTGCCAGCAGCTATCCCAGGCTAAGCGCTGGAAACACCATATATTTT
TRBJ1-2,.,TRBV27,TRBD1,CASSSTGTAYGYTF,TGTGCCAGCAGTTCGACAGGGACGGCCTATGGCTACACCTTC
TRBJ2-7,.,TRBV30,TRBD1,CAWRTGFGEQYF,TGTGCCTGGAGGACAGGGTTCGGCGAGCAGTACTTC
TRBJ2-1,.,TRBV19,.,CASSRWPGVYEQFF,TGTGCCAGTAGCCGGTGGCCCGGCGTATATGAGCAGTTCTTC
TRBJ1-2,.,TRBV12-3/TRBV12-4,.,CASSIVPNGYTF,TGTGCCAGCAGTATAGTACCAAATGGCTACACCTTC
TRBJ1-4,once,TRBV2,.,CASTALQTEKLFF,TGTGCCAGCACTGCGCTTCAGACTGAAAAACTGTTTTTT
TRBJ1-6,.,TRBV30,TRBD1,CAWSPGTGDNSPLHF,TGTGCCTGGAGCCCCGGAACAGGGGACAATTCACCCCTCCACTTT
TRBJ1-5,once,TRBV30,.,CAWSALAGTNQPQHF,TGTGCCTGGAGTGCGTTGGCAGGTACCAATCAGCCCCAGCATTTT
TRBJ2-4,.,TRBV4-2,.,CASSQEAGEAKNIQYF,TGTGCCAGCAGCCAAGAGGCGGGTGAGGCCAAAAACATTCAGTACTTC
TRBJ1-1,.,TRBV2,.,CASSESYSEAFF,TGTGCCAGCAGTGAGTCGTACTCTGAAGCTTTCTTT
TRBJ1-2,few,TRBV30,.,CAWTPAPKYGYTF,TGTGCCTGGACCCCGGCCCCGAAATATGGCTACACCTTC
TRBJ1-2,.,TRBV7-2,.,CASSSYLDTGGYTF,TGTGCCAGCAGCTCTTACCTGGACACTGGCGGCTACACCTTC
TRBJ1-4,.,TRBV9,TRBD1,CASSPRGQGEKLFF,TGTGCCAGCAGCCCCAGGGGGCAGGGTGAAAAACTGTTTTTT
TRBJ1-5,.,TRBV28,.,CGSAPRQDNQPQHF,TGTGGCAGCGCGCCGAGGCAGGACAATCAGCCCCAGCATTTT
TRBJ2-3,.,TRBV3-1/TRBV3-2,.,CASSLASGDTQYF,TGTGCCAGCAGCCTAGCGAGCGGGGATACGCAGTATTTT
TRBJ2-2,.,TRBV10-2,TRBD1,CASSEGQGITGELFF,TGCGCCAGCAGTGAGGGACAGGGGATAACCGGGGAGCTGTTTTTT
TRBJ2-2,.,TRBV5-1,TRBD1,CASSQDRGTGELFF,TGCGCCAGCAGCCAGGACAGGGGCACCGGGGAGCTGTTTTTT
TRBJ1-5,once,TRBV28,.,CASNGNGQPQHF,TGTGCCAGCAATGGGAATGGTCAGCCCCAGCATTTT
TRBJ1-5,.,TRBV7-8,.,CASQPTPSSNQPQHF,TGTGCCAGCCAACCGACCCCCAGTAGCAATCAGCCCCAGCATTTT
TRBJ2-1,.,TRBV30,.,CAWSRGGLYNEQFF,TGTGCCTGGAGCCGAGGGGGGCTCTACAATGAGCAGTTCTTC
TRBJ2-3,.,TRBV10-3,TRBD2,CATSESGGADTQYF,TGTGCCACCAGTGAGTCGGGGGGGGCGGATACGCAGTATTTT
TRBJ2-7,.,TRBV28,.,CASSSLNGNEQYF,TGTGCCAGCAGTTCACTCAATGGCAACGAGCAGTACTTC
TRBJ1-5,.,TRBV28,.,CASSLFSYQPQHF,TGTGCCAGCAGTTTATTCAGCTATCAGCCCCAGCATTTT
TRBJ2-6,.,TRBV5-4,.,CASSSGSGANVLTF,TGTGCCAGCAGCTCGGGGTCTGGGGCCAACGTCCTGACTTTC
TRBJ1-3,.,TRBV18,TRBD1,CASSLQGVSSGNTIYF,TGTGCCAGCTCATTGCAGGGGGTGTCCTCTGGAAACACCATATATTTT
TRBJ1-2,.,TRBV30,.,CAWSLGINYGYTF,TGTGCCTGGAGTCTTGGCATTAACTATGGCTACACCTTC
TRBJ2-5,.,TRBV9,.,CASSVVPSQQETQYF,TGTGCCAGCAGCGTAGTTCCCTCACAGCAAGAGACCCAGTACTTC
TRBJ1-1,.,TRBV28,.,CASRLLLTEAFF,TGTGCCAGCAGGTTGCTTTTAACTGAAGCTTTCTTT
TRBJ2-1,once,TRBV9,.,CASSTQYEQFF,TGTGCCAGCAGCACTCAATATGAGCAGTTCTTC
TRBJ2-2,.,TRBV19,TRBD2,CASSTSGSYTGELFF,TGTGCCAGTTCAACTAGCGGGAGTTACACCGGGGAGCTGTTTTTT
TRBJ2-7,.,TRBV28,TRBD2,CASSHPGTSGYEQYF,TGTGCCAGCAGCCACCCCGGGACTAGCGGCTACGAGCAGTACTTC
TRBJ2-4,.,TRBV3-1/TRBV3-2,.,CASSGKNIQYF,TGTGCCAGCAGCGGCAAAAACATTCAGTACTTC
TRBJ2-1,few,TRBV3-1/TRBV3-2,TRBD2,CASSTLGTSGGYNEQFF,TGTGCCAGCAGCACCCTAGGGACTAGCGGGGGGTACAATGAGCAGTTCTTC
TRBJ1-1,.,TRBV6-1,.,CASSEVHRWEDTEAFF,TGTGCCAGCAGTGAGGTTCACAGGTGGGAGGACACTGAAGCTTTCTTT
TRBJ2-7,.,TRBV23-1,.,CASSPTGTICYEQYF,TGCGCCAGCAGTCCCACAGGGACGATATGCTACGAGCAGTACTTC
TRBJ1-4,.,TRBV5-1,.,CASKGGSIEKLFF,TGCGCCAGCAAAGGAGGGTCGATTGAAAAACTGTTTTTT
TRBJ1-2,.,TRBV18,TRBD1,CASSPRQGGGYTF,TGTGCCAGCTCACCACGACAGGGCGGTGGCTACACCTTC
TRBJ2-5,.,TRBV12-3/TRBV12-4,TRBD1,CASSSGGWETQYF,TGTGCCAGCAGTTCAGGGGGCTGGGAGACCCAGTACTTC
TRBJ1-1,once,TRBV5-1,.,CASSLEVGGSARKAFF,TGCGCCAGCAGCTTGGAGGTGGGGGGATCGGCTCGGAAAGCTTTCTTT